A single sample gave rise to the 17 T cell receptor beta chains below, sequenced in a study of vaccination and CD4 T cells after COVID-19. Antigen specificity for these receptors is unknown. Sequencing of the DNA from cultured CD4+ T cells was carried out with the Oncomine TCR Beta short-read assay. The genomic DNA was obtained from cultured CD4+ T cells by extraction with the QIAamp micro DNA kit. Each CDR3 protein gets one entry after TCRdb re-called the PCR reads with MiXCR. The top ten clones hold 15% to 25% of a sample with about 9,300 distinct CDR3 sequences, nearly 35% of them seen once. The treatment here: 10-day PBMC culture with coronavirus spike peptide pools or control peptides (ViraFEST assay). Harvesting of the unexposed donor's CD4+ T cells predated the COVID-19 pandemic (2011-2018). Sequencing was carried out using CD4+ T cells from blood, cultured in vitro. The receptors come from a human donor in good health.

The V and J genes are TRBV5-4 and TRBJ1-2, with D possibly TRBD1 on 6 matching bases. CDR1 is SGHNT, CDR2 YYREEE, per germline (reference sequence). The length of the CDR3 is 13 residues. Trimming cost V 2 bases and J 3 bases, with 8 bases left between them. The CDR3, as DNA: TGTGCCAGCAGCTTACAGGGCGACTATGGCTACACCTTC. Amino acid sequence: CASSLQGDYGYTF.

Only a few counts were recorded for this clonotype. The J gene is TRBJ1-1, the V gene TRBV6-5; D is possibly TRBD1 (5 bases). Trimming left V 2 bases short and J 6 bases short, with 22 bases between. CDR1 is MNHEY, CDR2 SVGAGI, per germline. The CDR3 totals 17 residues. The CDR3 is CASSYRTGALSSAEAFF. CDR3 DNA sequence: TGTGCCAGCAGTTACCGTACCGGGGCCTTATCGTCAGCTGAAGCTTTCTTT.

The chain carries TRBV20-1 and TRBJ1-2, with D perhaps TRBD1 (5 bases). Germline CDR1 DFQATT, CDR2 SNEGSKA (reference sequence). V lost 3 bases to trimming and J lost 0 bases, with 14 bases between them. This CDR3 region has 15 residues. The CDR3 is CSASVLGGTNYGYTF. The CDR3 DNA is TGCAGTGCTAGCGTCCTTGGGGGTACTAACTATGGCTACACCTTC.

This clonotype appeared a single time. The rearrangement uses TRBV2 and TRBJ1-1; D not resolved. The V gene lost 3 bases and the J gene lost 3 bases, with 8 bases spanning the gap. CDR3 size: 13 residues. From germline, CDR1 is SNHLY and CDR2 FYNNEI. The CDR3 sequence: CASSDRRDTEAFF. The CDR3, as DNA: TGTGCCAGCAGTGACAGGCGCGACACTGAAGCTTTCTTT.

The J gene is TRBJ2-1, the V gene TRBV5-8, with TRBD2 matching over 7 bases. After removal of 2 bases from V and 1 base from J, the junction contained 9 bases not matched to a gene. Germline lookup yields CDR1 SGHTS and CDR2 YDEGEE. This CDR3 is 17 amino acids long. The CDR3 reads CASSFHPRAGSYNEQFF. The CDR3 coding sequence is TGTGCCAGCAGCTTCCACCCTAGAGCGGGGTCCTACAATGAGCAGTTCTTC. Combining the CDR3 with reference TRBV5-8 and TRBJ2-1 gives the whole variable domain EAGVTQSPTHLIKTRGQQATLRCSPISGHTSVYWYQQALGLGLQFLLWYDEGEERNRGNFPPRFSGRQFPNYSSELNVNALELEDSALYLCASSFHPRAGSYNEQFFGPGTRLTVL.

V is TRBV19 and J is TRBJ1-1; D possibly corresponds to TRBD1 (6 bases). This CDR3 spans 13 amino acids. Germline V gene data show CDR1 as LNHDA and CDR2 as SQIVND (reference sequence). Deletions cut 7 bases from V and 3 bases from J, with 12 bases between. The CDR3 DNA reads TGTGCCAGTAACAGGGAGGGGGACACTGAAGCTTTCTTT. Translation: CASNREGDTEAFF.

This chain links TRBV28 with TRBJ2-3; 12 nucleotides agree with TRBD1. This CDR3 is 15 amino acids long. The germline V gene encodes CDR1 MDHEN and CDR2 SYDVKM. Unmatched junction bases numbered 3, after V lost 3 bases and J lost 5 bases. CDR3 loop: CASSLGQGAIDTQYF. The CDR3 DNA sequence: TGTGCCAGCAGTTTGGGACAGGGGGCGATAGATACGCAGTATTTT.

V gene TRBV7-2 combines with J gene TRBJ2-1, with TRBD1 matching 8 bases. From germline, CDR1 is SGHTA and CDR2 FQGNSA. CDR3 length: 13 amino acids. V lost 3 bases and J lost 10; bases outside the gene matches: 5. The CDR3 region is CASSFQGAGEQFF. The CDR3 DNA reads TGTGCCAGCAGCTTCCAGGGGGCAGGAGAGCAGTTCTTC. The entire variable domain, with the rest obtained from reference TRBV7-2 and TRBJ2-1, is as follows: GAGVSQSPSNKVTEKGKDVELRCDPISGHTALYWYRQSLGQGLEFLIYFQGNSAPDKSGLPSDRFSAERTGGSVSTLTIQRTQQEDSAVYLCASSFQGAGEQFFGPGTRLTVL.

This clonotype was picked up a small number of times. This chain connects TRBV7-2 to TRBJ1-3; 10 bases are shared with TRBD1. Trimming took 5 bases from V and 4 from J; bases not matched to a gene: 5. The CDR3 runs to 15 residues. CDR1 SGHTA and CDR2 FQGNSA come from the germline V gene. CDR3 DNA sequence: TGTGCCAGCAGCCTCGACAGGGGGCCAGGAAACACCATATATTTT. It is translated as CASSLDRGPGNTIYF. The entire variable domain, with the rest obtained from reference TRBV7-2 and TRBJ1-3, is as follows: GAGVSQSPSNKVTEKGKDVELRCDPISGHTALYWYRQSLGQGLEFLIYFQGNSAPDKSGLPSDRFSAERTGGSVSTLTIQRTQQEDSAVYLCASSLDRGPGNTIYFGEGSWLTVV.

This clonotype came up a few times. The CDR3 sequence: CASSFEGVSPLHF. The CDR3 nucleotides read TGTGCCAGCAGCTTCGAGGGGGTCTCCCCCCTCCACTTT. The chain uses TRBV5-4 and TRBJ1-6; D is perhaps TRBD1 (6 bases). Germline CDR1 is SGHNT and CDR2 is YYREEE (reference sequence). The CDR3 contains 13 residues. Trimming stripped 2 bases from V and 13 bases from J, with 13 bases between. Full variable domain (remainder filled in from reference TRBV5-4 and TRBJ1-6): ETGVTQSPTHLIKTRGQQVTLRCSSQSGHNTVSWYQQALGQGPQFIFQYYREEENGRGNFPPRFSGLQFPNYSSELNVNALELDDSALYLCASSFEGVSPLHFGNGTRLTVT.

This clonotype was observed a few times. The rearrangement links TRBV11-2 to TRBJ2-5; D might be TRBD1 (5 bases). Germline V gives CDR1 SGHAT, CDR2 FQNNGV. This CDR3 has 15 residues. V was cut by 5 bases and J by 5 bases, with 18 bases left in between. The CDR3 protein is CASSPSRVIGETQYF. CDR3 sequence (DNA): TGTGCCAGCAGCCCCAGCAGGGTAATTGGGGAGACCCAGTACTTC.

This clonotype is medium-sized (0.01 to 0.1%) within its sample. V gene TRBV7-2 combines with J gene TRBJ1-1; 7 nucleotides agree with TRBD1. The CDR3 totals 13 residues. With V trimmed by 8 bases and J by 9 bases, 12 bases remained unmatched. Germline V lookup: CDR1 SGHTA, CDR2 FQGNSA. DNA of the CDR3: TGTGCCAGCGCCTCGGGGGTAGGGGGCAAAGCTTTCTTT. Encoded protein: CASASGVGGKAFF.

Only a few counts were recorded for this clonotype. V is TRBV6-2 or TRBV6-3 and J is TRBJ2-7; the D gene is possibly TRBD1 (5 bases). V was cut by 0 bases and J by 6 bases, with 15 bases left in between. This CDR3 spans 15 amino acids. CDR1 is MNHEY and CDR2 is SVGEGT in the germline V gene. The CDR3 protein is CASSYSAGWAREQYF. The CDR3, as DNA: TGTGCCAGCAGTTACTCGGCAGGGTGGGCACGCGAGCAGTACTTC.

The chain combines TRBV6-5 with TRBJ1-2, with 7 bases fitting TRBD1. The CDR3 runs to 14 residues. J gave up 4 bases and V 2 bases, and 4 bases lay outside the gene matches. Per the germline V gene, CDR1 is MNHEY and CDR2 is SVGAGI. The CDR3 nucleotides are TGTGCCAGCAGTTACGACAGGGCTCCCTATGGCTACACCTTC. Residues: CASSYDRAPYGYTF.

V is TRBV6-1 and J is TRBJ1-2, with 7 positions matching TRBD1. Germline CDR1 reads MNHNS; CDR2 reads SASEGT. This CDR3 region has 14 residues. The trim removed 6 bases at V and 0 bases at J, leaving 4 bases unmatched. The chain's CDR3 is CASRSGTANYGYTF. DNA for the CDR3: TGTGCCAGCAGATCCGGGACAGCTAACTATGGCTACACCTTC.

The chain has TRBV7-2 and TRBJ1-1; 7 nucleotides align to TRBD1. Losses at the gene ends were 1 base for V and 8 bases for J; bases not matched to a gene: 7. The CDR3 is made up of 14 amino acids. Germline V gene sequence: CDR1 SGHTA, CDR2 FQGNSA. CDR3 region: CASSLGGTVSEAFF. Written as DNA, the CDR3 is TGTGCCAGCAGCTTAGGAGGGACAGTCTCCGAAGCTTTCTTT.

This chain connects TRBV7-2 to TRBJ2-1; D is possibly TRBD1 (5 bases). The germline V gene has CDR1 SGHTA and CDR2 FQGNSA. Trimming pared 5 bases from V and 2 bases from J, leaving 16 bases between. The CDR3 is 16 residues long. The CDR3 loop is CASSPVGRAPYNEQFF. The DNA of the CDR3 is TGTGCCAGCAGCCCAGTGGGCAGGGCCCCCTACAATGAGCAGTTCTTC.